This TCR beta chain was sequenced in a study of neoadjuvant nivolumab and ipilimumab in lung cancer. Whole-study results and caveats: Pathologic regression was not significantly tied to TCR clonality. Higher pretherapy blood TCR richness went with higher resected-tumor richness.

Generated by immunoSEQ multiplex PCR, the TCRdb table keeps only in-frame clones and is missing some. The sample has about 18,000 clones; over 70% are singletons. With 2 bases removed from V and 4 bases from J, the gap between germline ends came to 11 bases. The germline V gene has CDR1 KGHSH and CDR2 LQKENI. The CDR3 extends over 14 amino acids. In the case of this clone: Its target is unknown.

This rearrangement joins TRBV18 to TRBJ2-5, with D perhaps matching TRBD2 (6 bases). The sample consisted of peripheral blood, taken before neoadjuvant nivolumab, alone or with ipilimumab. The TCR sequence derives from an adult with non-small cell lung cancer. Written as DNA, the CDR3 is TGTGCCAGCTCACCAAACCCCGGGGGAGAGACCCAGTACTTC. As protein: CASSPNPGGETQYF.